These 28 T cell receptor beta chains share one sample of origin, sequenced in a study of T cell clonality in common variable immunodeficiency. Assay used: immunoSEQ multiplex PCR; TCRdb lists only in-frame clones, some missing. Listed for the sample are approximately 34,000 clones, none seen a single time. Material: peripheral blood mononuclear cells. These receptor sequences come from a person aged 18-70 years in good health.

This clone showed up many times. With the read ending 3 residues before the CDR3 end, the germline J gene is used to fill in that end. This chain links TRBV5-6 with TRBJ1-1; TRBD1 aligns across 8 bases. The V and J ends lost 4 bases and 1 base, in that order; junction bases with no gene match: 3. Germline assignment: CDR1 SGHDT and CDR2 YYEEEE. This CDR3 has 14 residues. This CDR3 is CASSGGTGNTEAFF. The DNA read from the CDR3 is TGTGCCAGCAGCGGGGGGACAGGGAACACTGAA.

Here the CDR3 reads CSAREVQGPGTEAFF. The part of the CDR3 DNA that was read is TGCAGTGCTAGAGAAGTACAGGGGCCGGGCACTGAA. V usage is TRBV20-1 and J usage is TRBJ1-1; 7 nucleotides agree with TRBD1. The sequence runs out 3 residues before the end of the CDR3; the remainder is reconstructed from the germline J gene. The trim removed 0 bases at V and 4 bases at J, leaving 8 bases unmatched. The CDR3 length is 15 residues. Germline CDR1 is DFQATT and CDR2 is SNEGSKA (reference sequence).

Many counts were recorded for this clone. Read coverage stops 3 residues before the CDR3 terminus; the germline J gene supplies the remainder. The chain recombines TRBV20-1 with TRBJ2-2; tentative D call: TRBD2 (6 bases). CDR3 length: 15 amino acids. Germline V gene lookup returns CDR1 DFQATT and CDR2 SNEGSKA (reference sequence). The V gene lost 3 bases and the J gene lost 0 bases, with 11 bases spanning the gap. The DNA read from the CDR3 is TGCAGTGCTAGGGCCATAGCGGCGAACACCGGGGAG. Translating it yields CSARAIAANTGE. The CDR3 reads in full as CSARAIAANTGELFF.

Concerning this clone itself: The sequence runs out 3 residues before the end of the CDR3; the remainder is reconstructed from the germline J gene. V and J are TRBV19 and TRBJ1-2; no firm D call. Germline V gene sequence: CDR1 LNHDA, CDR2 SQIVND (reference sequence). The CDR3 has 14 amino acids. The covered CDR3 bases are TGTGCCAGTAGTCAACTAGCGGGGTACAATGAC. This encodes CASSQLAGYND. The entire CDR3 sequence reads CASSQLAGYNDYTF.

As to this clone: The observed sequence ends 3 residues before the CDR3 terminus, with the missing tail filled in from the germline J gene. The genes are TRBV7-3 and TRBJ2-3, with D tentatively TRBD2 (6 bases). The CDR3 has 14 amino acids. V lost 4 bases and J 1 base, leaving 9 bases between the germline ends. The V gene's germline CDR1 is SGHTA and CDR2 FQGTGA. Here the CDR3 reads CASSSKRGTDTQYF. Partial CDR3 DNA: TGTGCCAGCAGCTCCAAGCGGGGCACAGATACG.

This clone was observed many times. The DNA read from the CDR3 is TGTGCCAGCAGCTCGGACAGGGGTACTGAA. Translated, it gives CASSSDRGTE. The whole CDR3 is CASSSDRGTEAFF. V is TRBV7-8 and J is TRBJ1-1; the match to TRBD1 covers 9 bases. The read terminates 3 residues ahead of where the CDR3 ends, so the germline J gene completes it. V gave up 4 bases and J gave up 5 bases; unmatched junction bases: 2. This CDR3 region has 13 residues. CDR1 and CDR2 from the germline V gene are SGHVS and FQNEAQ. Together with reference TRBV7-8 and TRBJ1-1, the CDR3 gives the full variable domain: GAGVSQSPRYKVAKRGQDVALRCDPISGHVSLFWYQQALGQGPEFLTYFQNEAQLDKSGLPSDRFFAERPEGSVSTLKIQRTQQEDSAVYLCASSSDRGTEAFFGQGTRLTVV.

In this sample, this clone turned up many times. The CDR3 loop reads CASGPEAYNSPLHF. The CDR3 bases that were read are TGTGCCAGCGGGCCAGAGGCCTATAATTCACCC. The rearrangement uses TRBV2 and TRBJ1-6; no clear D gene. The read terminates 3 residues ahead of where the CDR3 ends, so the germline J gene completes it. Per the germline V gene, CDR1 is SNHLY and CDR2 is FYNNEI. CDR3 length: 14 residues. Trimming cost V 8 bases and J 2 bases, with 10 bases left between them.

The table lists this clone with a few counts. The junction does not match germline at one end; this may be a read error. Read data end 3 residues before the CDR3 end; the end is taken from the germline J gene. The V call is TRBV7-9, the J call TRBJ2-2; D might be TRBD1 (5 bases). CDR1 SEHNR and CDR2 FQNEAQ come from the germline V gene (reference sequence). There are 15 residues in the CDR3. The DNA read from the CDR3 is TGTTCCAGCAGCTTAGAATCAGGGTATGCGGAAAAG. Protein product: CSSSLESGYAEK. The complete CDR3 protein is CSSSLESGYAEKLFF.

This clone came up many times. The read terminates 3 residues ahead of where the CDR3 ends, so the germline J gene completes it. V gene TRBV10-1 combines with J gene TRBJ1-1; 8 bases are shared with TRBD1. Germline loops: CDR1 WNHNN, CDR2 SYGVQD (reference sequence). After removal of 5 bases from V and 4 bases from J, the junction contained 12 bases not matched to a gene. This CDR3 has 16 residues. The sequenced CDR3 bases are TGCGCCAGCAGTCCTACCTTCCGGACAGGGACCACTGAA. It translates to CASSPTFRTGTTE. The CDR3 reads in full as CASSPTFRTGTTEAFF.

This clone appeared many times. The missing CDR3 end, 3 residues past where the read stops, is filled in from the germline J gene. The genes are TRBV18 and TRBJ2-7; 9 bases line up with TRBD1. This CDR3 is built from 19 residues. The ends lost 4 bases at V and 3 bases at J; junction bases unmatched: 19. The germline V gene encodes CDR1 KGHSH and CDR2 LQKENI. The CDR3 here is CASSLMTIIPGQGNYEQYF. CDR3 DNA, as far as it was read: TGTGCCAGCTCACTAATGACAATCATTCCGGGACAGGGCAACTACGAG.

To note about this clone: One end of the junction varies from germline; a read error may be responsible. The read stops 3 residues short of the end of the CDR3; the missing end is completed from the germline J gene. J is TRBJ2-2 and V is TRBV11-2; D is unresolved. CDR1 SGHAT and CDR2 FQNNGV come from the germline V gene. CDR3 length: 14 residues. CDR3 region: CASSLEVLTGELFF. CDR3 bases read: TGTGCCAGCAGCCTAGAAGTACTCACTGGGGAG.

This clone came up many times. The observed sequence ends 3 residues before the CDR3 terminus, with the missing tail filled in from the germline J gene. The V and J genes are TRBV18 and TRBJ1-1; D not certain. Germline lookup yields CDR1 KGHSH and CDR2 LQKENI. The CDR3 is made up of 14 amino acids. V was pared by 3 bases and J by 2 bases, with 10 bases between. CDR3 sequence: CASSPSTVNTEAFF. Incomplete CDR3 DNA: TGTGCCAGCTCACCTTCAACAGTCAACACTGAA.

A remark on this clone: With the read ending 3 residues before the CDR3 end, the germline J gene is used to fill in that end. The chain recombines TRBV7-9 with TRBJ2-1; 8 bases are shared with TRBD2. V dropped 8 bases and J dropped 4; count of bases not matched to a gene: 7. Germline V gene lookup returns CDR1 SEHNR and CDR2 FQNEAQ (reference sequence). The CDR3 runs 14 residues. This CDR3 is CASFTSGTYNEQFF. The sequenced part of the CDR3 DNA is TGTGCCAGCTTCACTAGCGGAACGTACAATGAG.

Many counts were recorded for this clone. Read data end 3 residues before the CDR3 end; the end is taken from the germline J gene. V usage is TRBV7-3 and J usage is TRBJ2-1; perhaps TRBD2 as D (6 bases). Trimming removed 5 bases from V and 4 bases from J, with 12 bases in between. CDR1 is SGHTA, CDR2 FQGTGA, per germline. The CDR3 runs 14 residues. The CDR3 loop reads CASSPGLSYNEQFF. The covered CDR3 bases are TGTGCCAGCAGCCCGGGACTTTCGTACAATGAG.

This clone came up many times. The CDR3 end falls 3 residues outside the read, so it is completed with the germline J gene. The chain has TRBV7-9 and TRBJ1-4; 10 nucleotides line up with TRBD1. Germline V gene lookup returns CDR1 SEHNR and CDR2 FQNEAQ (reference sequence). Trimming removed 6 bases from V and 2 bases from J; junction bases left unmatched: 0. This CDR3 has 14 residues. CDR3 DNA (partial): TGTGCCAGCAGGGGACAGGGGACTAATGAAAAA. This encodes CASRGQGTNEK. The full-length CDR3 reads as CASRGQGTNEKLFF.

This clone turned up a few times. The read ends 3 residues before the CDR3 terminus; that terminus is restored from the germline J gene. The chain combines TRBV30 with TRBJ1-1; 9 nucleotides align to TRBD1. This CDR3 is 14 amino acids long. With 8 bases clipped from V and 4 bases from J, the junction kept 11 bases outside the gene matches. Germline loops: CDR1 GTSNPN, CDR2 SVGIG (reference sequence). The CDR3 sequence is CARDRVEAGTEAFF. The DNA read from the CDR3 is TGTGCCCGGGACAGGGTCGAGGCCGGCACTGAA.

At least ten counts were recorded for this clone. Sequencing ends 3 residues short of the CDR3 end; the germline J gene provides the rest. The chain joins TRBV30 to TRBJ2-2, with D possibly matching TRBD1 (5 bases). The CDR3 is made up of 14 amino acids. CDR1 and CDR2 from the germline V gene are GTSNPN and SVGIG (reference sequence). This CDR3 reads CAWRLQGRNEKLFF. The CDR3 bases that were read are TGTGCCTGGAGGTTGCAGGGAAGGAATGAAAAG. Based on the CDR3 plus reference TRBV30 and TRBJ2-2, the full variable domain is SQTIHQWPATLVQPVGSPLSLECTVEGTSNPNLYWYRQAAGRGLQLLFYSVGIGQISSEVPQNLSASRPQDRQFILSSKKLLLSDSGFYLCAWRLQGRNEKLFFGEGSRLTVL.

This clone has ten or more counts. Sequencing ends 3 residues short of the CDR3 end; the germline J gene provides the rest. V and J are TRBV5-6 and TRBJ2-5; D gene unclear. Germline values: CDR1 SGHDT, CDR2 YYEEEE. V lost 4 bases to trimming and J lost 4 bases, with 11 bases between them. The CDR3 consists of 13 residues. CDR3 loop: CASSRTSGETQYF. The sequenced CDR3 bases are TGTGCCAGCAGCAGAACAAGTGGAGAGACC. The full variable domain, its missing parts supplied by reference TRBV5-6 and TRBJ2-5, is DAGVTQSPTHLIKTRGQQVTLRCSPKSGHDTVSWYQQALGQGPQFIFQYYEEEERQRGNFPDRFSGHQFPNYSSELNVNALLLGDSALYLCASSRTSGETQYFGPGTRLLVL.

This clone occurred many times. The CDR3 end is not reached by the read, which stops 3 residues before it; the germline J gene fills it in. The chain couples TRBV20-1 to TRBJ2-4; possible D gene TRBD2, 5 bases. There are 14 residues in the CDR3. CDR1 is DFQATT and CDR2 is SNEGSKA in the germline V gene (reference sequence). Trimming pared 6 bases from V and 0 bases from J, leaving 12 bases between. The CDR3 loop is CSATPRGAKNIQYF. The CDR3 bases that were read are TGCAGTGCAACCCCCCGGGGAGCCAAAAACATT.

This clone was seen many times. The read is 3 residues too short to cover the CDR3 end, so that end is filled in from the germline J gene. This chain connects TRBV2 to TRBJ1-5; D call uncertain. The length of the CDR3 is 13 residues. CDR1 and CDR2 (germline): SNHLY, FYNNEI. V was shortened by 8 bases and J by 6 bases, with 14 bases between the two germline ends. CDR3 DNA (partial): TGTGCCAGCGTGACGGGGTTGGGTCAGCCC. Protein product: CASVTGLGQP. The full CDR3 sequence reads CASVTGLGQPQHF.

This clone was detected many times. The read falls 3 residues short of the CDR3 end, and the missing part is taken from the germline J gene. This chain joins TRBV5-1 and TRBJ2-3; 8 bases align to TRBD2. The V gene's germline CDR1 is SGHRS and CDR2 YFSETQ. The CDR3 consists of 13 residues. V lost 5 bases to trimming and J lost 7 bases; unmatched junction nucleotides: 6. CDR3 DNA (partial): TGCGCCAGCAGGCGGCGGGAGGCCAATACG. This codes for CASRRREANT. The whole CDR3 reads CASRRREANTQYF.

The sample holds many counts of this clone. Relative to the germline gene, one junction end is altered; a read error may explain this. CDR3 DNA, as far as it was read: TGTGCTAGCAGCTTAGAGGGGGCACGGACAGAGACC. Its translation is CASSLEGARTET. The full CDR3 protein is CASSLEGARTETQYF. The chain has TRBV7-7 and TRBJ2-5; 7 nucleotides line up with TRBD1. The read ends 3 residues shy of where the CDR3 ends; the end is completed using the germline J gene. This CDR3 is 15 amino acids long. Germline assignment: CDR1 SSHAT and CDR2 FNYEAQ (reference sequence).

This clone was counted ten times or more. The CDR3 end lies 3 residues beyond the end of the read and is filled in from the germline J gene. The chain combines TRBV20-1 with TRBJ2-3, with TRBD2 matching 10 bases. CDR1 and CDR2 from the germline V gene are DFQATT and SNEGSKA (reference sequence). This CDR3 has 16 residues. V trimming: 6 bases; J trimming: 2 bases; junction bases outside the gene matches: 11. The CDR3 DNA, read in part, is TGCAGTGCCCAGGGTCGAGCGGGAGGGCCCACAGATACG. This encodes CSAQGRAGGPTDT. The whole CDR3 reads CSAQGRAGGPTDTQYF.

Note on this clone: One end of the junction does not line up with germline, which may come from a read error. CDR3 loop: CSSSAGGSYGYTF. Incomplete CDR3 DNA: TGTTCCAGCAGCGCAGGGGGCTCCTATGGC. The chain has TRBV7-9 and TRBJ1-2; 8 bases are shared with TRBD1. The CDR3 end lies 3 residues beyond the end of the read and is filled in from the germline J gene. The CDR3 covers 13 residues. Germline CDR1 reads SEHNR; CDR2 reads FQNEAQ (reference sequence).

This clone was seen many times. The CDR3 protein is CASSWAGAIQETQYF. Incomplete CDR3 DNA: TGTGCCAGCAGCTGGGCGGGGGCCATCCAAGAGACC. The chain has TRBV5-6 and TRBJ2-5; possible D gene TRBD2, 7 bases. Read data end 3 residues before the CDR3 end; the end is taken from the germline J gene. The CDR3 loop spans 15 amino acids. Germline values: CDR1 SGHDT, CDR2 YYEEEE. V lost 3 bases to trimming and J lost 1 base, with 13 bases between them. Together with reference TRBV5-6 and TRBJ2-5, the CDR3 gives the full variable domain: DAGVTQSPTHLIKTRGQQVTLRCSPKSGHDTVSWYQQALGQGPQFIFQYYEEEERQRGNFPDRFSGHQFPNYSSELNVNALLLGDSALYLCASSWAGAIQETQYFGPGTRLLVL.

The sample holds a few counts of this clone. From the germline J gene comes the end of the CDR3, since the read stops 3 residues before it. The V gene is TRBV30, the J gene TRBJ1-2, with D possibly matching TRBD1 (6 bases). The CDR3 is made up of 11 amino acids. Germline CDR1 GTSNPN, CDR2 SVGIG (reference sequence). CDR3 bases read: TGTGCCTGGAGTGTTGGGGACAAC. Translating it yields CAWSVGDN. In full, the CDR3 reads CAWSVGDNYTF.

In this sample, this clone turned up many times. Incomplete CDR3 DNA: TGCGCCAGCAGCCCAAGACAGAGTCAGGACGGGGAG. Amino acid sequence: CASSPRQSQDGE. The CDR3 in its entirety is CASSPRQSQDGELFF. The chain recombines TRBV4-1 with TRBJ2-2, with D possibly TRBD1 on 5 matching bases. Coverage ceases 3 residues before the CDR3 finishes, and the germline J gene fills in the end. V lost 4 bases and J 7 bases, leaving 16 bases between the germline ends. The CDR3 covers 15 residues. Looked up from germline, CDR1 is MGHRA and CDR2 is YSYEKL.

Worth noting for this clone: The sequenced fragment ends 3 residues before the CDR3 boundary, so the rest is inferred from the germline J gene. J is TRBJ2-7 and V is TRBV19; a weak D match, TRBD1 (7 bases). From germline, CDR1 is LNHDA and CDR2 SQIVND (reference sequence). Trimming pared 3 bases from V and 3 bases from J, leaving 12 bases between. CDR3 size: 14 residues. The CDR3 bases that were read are TGTGCCAGTAGTATCGGGACAGCGGGCTACGAG. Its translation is CASSIGTAGYE. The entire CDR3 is CASSIGTAGYEQYF.